Each of the 10 T cell receptor beta chains below was sequenced from the same sample in a study of blood T cell repertoires in COVID-19. The data were produced by immunoSEQ multiplex PCR, yet TCRdb's version contains in-frame clones alone and is incomplete. The sample consists of 200,000 to 250,000 clones, about 85% of them appearing once. The sample consisted of peripheral blood. These TCRs come from a woman aged 45-65 years with COVID-19, enrolled during active disease.

The genes are TRBV19 and TRBJ1-5; D ambiguous. The germline V gene has CDR1 LNHDA and CDR2 SQIVND (reference sequence). Trimming removed 3 bases from V and 0 bases from J, with 9 bases in between. The CDR3 contains 15 residues. CDR3 sequence (DNA): TGTGCCAGTAGTATGGAGTGGTATAGCAATCAGCCCCAGCATTTT. It encodes CASSMEWYSNQPQHF.

The chain links TRBV4-1 to TRBJ1-1; a weak D match, TRBD1 (6 bases). CDR1 MGHRA and CDR2 YSYEKL come from the germline V gene. The germline V and J ends were trimmed by 4 bases and 4 bases, with 10 bases remaining between them. The CDR3 runs to 13 residues. The CDR3 DNA sequence: TGCGCCAGCAGCCTACTAGGGGGCACTGAAGCTTTCTTT. It yields the protein CASSLLGGTEAFF.

The gene calls are TRBV11-3 and TRBJ2-1, with TRBD1 matching 9 bases. Per the germline V gene, CDR1 is SGHNT and CDR2 is YENEEA. CDR3 size: 15 residues. V lost 5 bases to trimming and J lost 7 bases; unmatched junction nucleotides: 9. CDR3 loop: CASSLGQGRINEQFF. As DNA, the CDR3 is TGTGCCAGCAGCCTGGGACAGGGCAGGATAAATGAGCAGTTCTTC.

This clone was seen at least ten times. The genes are TRBV10-2 and TRBJ1-5; 9 bases line up with TRBD1. The CDR3 loop spans 14 amino acids. Germline CDR1 reads WSHSY; CDR2 reads SAAADI. With 7 bases clipped from V and 6 bases from J, the junction kept 7 bases outside the gene matches. CDR3 sequence: CASTPGQGGQPQHF. CDR3 sequence (DNA): TGCGCCAGCACCCCGGGACAGGGAGGTCAGCCCCAGCATTTT.

Only a few counts were recorded for this clone. The chain uses TRBV19 and TRBJ2-1; 8 nucleotides align to TRBD1. The CDR3 has 13 amino acids. Germline lookup yields CDR1 LNHDA and CDR2 SQIVND (reference sequence). V lost 1 base and J lost 12; bases outside the gene matches: 5. CDR3 residues: CASSIGTGTGQFF. The DNA for the CDR3 is TGTGCCAGTAGTATAGGGACAGGGACAGGGCAGTTCTTC.

The V call is TRBV24-1, the J call TRBJ2-3, with a weak D call TRBD1 (6 bases). Germline CDR1 KGHDR, CDR2 SFDVKD. This CDR3 is 15 amino acids long. Trimming left V 7 bases short and J 2 bases short, with 15 bases between. The CDR3 DNA follows: TGTGCCACCAGCCCGGTGGACAGTCCCACAGATACGCAGTATTTT. It codes for CATSPVDSPTDTQYF.

The chain combines TRBV6-2 or TRBV6-3 with TRBJ1-6, with a possible D match to TRBD1 (5 bases). Looked up from germline, CDR1 is MNHEY and CDR2 is SVGEGT. Trimming stripped 2 bases from V and 7 bases from J, with 9 bases between. The CDR3 has 14 amino acids. CDR3 coding DNA: TGTGCCAGCAGTTACGACAGCCTGAATTCACCCCTCCACTTT. Its protein is CASSYDSLNSPLHF.

This chain connects TRBV9 to TRBJ1-3, with TRBD1 identical over 7 bases. Germline values: CDR1 SGDLS, CDR2 YYNGEE. This CDR3 spans 15 amino acids. V dropped 0 bases and J dropped 4; count of bases not matched to a gene: 4. The CDR3 nucleotides read TGTGCCAGCAGCGTAGAGGGGGCGAAGGGAAACACCATATATTTT. This sequence encodes CASSVEGAKGNTIYF.

V is TRBV24-1 and J is TRBJ1-5, with D uncertain. The CDR3 covers 14 residues. Trimming shortened V by 8 bases and J by 2 bases, and 12 bases separated the two germline ends. CDR1 KGHDR and CDR2 SFDVKD come from the germline V gene. The CDR3 loop reads CATIATWGNQPQHF. CDR3 sequence (DNA): TGTGCCACCATAGCGACTTGGGGCAATCAGCCCCAGCATTTT.

In its sample, this clone was seen once. The V call is TRBV5-4, the J call TRBJ1-5; TRBD1 agrees at 8 bases. Germline lookup yields CDR1 SGHNT and CDR2 YYREEE (reference sequence). The CDR3 runs to 14 residues. V gave up 3 bases and J gave up 3 bases; unmatched junction bases: 2. The CDR3, as DNA: TGTGCCAGCAGCTCGGGACAGGTCAATCAGCCCCAGCATTTT. Its translation is CASSSGQVNQPQHF. The variable domain in full, completed from reference TRBV5-4 and TRBJ1-5, reads ETGVTQSPTHLIKTRGQQVTLRCSSQSGHNTVSWYQQALGQGPQFIFQYYREEENGRGNFPPRFSGLQFPNYSSELNVNALELDDSALYLCASSSGQVNQPQHFGDGTRLSIL.